A single sample gave rise to the 2 T cell receptor beta chains below, sequenced in a study of T-cell reconstitution after alpha-beta-depleted transplantation in children. The authors prepared the TCRbeta library with unique molecular identifiers. TCRdb analysed the PCR reads with MiXCR anew, one entry per CDR3 protein. Among almost 400,000 distinct CDR3 sequences listed, around 21% were seen once. The specimen was PBMCs from the stem cell graft donor, collected from the stem cell graft. These receptors all come from a human donor who donated a stem cell graft to a child with acute myeloid leukemia.

This clonotype has only a few counts. The chain links TRBV12-3 or TRBV12-4 to TRBJ2-3; 7 bases agree with TRBD1. The CDR3 is 14 amino acids. The trim removed 5 bases at V and 3 bases at J, leaving 5 bases unmatched. CDR3 loop: CASSPDRETDTQYF. CDR3 DNA sequence: TGTGCCAGCAGTCCCGACAGGGAGACAGATACGCAGTATTTT.

This clonotype occurred many times. The chain carries TRBV20-1 and TRBJ2-1; no reliable D call. Trimming shortened V by 2 bases and J by 2 bases, and 13 bases separated the two germline ends. The CDR3 extends over 15 amino acids. Looked up from germline, CDR1 is DFQATT and CDR2 is SNEGSKA (reference sequence). CDR3 sequence: CSARTLVSAYNEQFF. In nucleotides, the CDR3 is TGCAGTGCTAGAACACTGGTTTCAGCCTACAATGAGCAGTTCTTC.